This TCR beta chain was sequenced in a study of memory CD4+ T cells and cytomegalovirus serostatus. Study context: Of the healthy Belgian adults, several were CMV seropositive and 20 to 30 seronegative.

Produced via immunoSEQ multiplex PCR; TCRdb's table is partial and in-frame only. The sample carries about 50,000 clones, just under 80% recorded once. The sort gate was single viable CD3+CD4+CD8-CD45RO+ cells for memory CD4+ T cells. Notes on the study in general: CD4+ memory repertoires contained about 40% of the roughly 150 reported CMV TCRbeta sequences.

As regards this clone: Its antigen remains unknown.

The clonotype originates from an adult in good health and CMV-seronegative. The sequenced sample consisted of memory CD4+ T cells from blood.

DNA for the CDR3: TGTGCTAGTGCATATACAGGGTTCACTGAAGCTTTCTTT. It encodes CASAYTGFTEAFF. The chain is built from TRBV12-5 and TRBJ1-1; D might be TRBD1 (6 bases). Trimming cost V 7 bases and J 4 bases, with 13 bases left between them. Germline V gene lookup returns CDR1 LGHNT and CDR2 FRNRAP. CDR3 length: 13 amino acids.